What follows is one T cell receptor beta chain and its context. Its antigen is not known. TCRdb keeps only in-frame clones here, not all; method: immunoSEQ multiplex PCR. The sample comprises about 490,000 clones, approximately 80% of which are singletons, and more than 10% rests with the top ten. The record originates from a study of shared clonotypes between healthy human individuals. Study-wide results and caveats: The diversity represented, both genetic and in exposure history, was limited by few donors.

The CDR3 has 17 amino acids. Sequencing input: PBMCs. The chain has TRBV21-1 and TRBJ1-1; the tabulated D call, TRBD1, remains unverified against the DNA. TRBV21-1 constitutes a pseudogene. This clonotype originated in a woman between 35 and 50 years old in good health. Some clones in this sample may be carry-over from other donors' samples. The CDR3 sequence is CASSKAGQGVNSTEAFF. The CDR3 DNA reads TGTGCCAGCAGCAAAGCCGGACAGGGGGTTAATAGCACTGAAGCTTTCTTT.